This T cell receptor beta chain was sequenced during a study of shared T cell receptors in the human thymus. Sequencing was performed with immunoSEQ multiplex PCR; in TCRdb, only in-frame clones are kept and a portion is missing. This sample yields about 730,000 clones, of which approximately 83% are seen a single time; about 0.011% belongs to the top ten. This sample was also put to use in a study of human thymus T cells. That source notes: Thymic samples were excised during corrective heart operations. Use of V and J genes seemed skewed within the thymic and blood repertoires.

This TCR was sampled from a girl in the first two years of life with a congenital heart defect. The source material was thymocytes.

The CDR3 DNA reads TGCGCCAGCAGCCAAGTGGGACAGGGCTACGAGCAGTACTTC. Translating it yields CASSQVGQGYEQYF. The chain uses TRBV4-1 and TRBJ2-7; 9 bases match TRBD1. The CDR3 contains 14 residues. The V gene end was trimmed by 1 base and the J gene end by 3 bases; junction bases not matched to a gene: 1. Germline V gene sequence: CDR1 MGHRA, CDR2 YSYEKL.